These 8 T cell receptor beta chains originate from one sample sequenced in a study of T-cell memory formation after mild COVID-19. TCRdb recomputed calls from the 5' RACE reads with MiXCR, one row per CDR3 protein. Of around 300,000 distinct CDR3 sequences in the sample, around 13% are singletons; the top ten hold about 20%. Source material: PBMCs or a T cell subset sorted from them (not recorded which). The receptors were gathered from a man younger than 30 who had mild COVID-19 (a few samples of this study predate the infection). Cell type and time point are not known.

J is TRBJ2-1 and V is TRBV28; TRBD1 aligns across 10 bases. The V gene's germline CDR1 is MDHEN and CDR2 SYDVKM. The CDR3 covers 14 residues. V lost 7 bases and J lost 2; bases outside the gene matches: 2. The CDR3 DNA is TGTGCCAGCACCGGGACAGGGGCCTACAATGAGCAGTTCTTC. Translated, it gives CASTGTGAYNEQFF.

Only a few counts were recorded for this clonotype. This chain joins TRBV12-3 or TRBV12-4 and TRBJ1-6, with D perhaps TRBD1 (5 bases). The V end was cut by 8 bases, the J end by 10 bases, with 12 bases between. The CDR3 consists of 12 residues. CDR3 bases: TGTGCCAGCGGCAGGGAGGGGTCACCCCTCCACTTT. Encoded protein: CASGREGSPLHF.

This clonotype has ten or more counts. This rearrangement joins TRBV4-1 to TRBJ2-7, with D uncertain. Germline assignment: CDR1 MGHRA and CDR2 YSYEKL. V was clipped by 5 bases and J by 1 base, with 12 bases between them. The CDR3 contains 14 residues. The CDR3 sequence is CASSYGPPSYEQYF. CDR3 bases: TGCGCCAGCAGCTACGGACCTCCTTCCTACGAGCAGTACTTC.

This clonotype was counted between two and nine times. The V call is TRBV12-3 or TRBV12-4, the J call TRBJ2-5; 7 nucleotides align to TRBD1. Trimming cost V 4 bases and J 4 bases; bases outside gene matches: 9. The CDR3 covers 15 residues. The CDR3 is CASSSRSTGIETQYF. CDR3 in DNA: TGTGCCAGCAGTTCCCGATCGACAGGGATAGAGACCCAGTACTTC.

The sample holds many counts of this clonotype. The V and J genes are TRBV7-3 and TRBJ2-2, with a weak D call TRBD1 (5 bases). From germline, CDR1 is SGHTA and CDR2 FQGTGA. The CDR3 covers 16 residues. V was trimmed by 1 base and J by 0 bases, leaving 9 bases between them. The CDR3 region is CASSLRAGTNTGELFF. CDR3 DNA sequence: TGTGCCAGCAGCTTAAGGGCAGGGACGAACACCGGGGAGCTGTTTTTT.

The CDR3 here is CASSIVGGTHNADTQYF. Written as DNA, the CDR3 is TGTGCCAGTAGTATAGTAGGCGGGACTCACAACGCAGATACGCAGTATTTT. The chain is built from TRBV19 and TRBJ2-3; the D gene is possibly TRBD2 (6 bases). Looked up from germline, CDR1 is LNHDA and CDR2 is SQIVND (reference sequence). With 1 base removed from V and 4 bases from J, the gap between germline ends came to 18 bases. This CDR3 region has 17 residues.

This chain connects TRBV6-5 to TRBJ2-3; the match to TRBD2 covers 8 bases. This CDR3 is built from 14 residues. The V and J ends lost 4 bases and 3 bases, in that order; junction bases with no gene match: 3. Germline V lookup: CDR1 MNHEY, CDR2 SVGAGI. The CDR3 DNA is TGTGCCAGCAGTTTCCAGCGGGGGACAGATACGCAGTATTTT. It is translated as CASSFQRGTDTQYF.

This chain joins TRBV9 and TRBJ1-1; no definite D call. The ends were cut back, 0 bases at V and 6 bases at J, with 6 bases in the middle. Per the germline V gene, CDR1 is SGDLS and CDR2 is YYNGEE. This CDR3 region has 12 residues. The CDR3 coding sequence is TGTGCCAGCAGCGTAGGGGGTCCTGAAGCTTTCTTT. Translation gives CASSVGGPEAFF.